This TCR beta chain was observed in a study of OX40 agonist ivuxolimab in advanced cancers. Produced via immunoSEQ multiplex PCR; TCRdb's table is partial and in-frame only. Of tens of thousands of clones in the sample, more than 65% are singletons; the top ten hold around 4.2%. This clone showed up just a few times. Systemic immunosuppression or a history of autoimmune disease excluded patients. This CDR3 contains 13 residues. Germline CDR1 is GTSNPN and CDR2 is SVGIG (reference sequence). V lost 3 bases to trimming and J lost 3 bases, with 11 bases between them. The sequence derives from an adult with an advanced solid tumor such as melanoma, head and neck, liver or kidney cancer. This chain joins TRBV30 and TRBJ1-1; D possibly corresponds to TRBD1 (5 bases). The material was CD4+ or CD8+ T cells sorted from blood, obtained in a trial of the OX40 agonist ivuxolimab. This chain's CDR3 is CAWRGGRYTEAFF. The CDR3 DNA reads TGTGCCTGGAGGGGGGGAAGGTACACTGAAGCTTTCTTT.